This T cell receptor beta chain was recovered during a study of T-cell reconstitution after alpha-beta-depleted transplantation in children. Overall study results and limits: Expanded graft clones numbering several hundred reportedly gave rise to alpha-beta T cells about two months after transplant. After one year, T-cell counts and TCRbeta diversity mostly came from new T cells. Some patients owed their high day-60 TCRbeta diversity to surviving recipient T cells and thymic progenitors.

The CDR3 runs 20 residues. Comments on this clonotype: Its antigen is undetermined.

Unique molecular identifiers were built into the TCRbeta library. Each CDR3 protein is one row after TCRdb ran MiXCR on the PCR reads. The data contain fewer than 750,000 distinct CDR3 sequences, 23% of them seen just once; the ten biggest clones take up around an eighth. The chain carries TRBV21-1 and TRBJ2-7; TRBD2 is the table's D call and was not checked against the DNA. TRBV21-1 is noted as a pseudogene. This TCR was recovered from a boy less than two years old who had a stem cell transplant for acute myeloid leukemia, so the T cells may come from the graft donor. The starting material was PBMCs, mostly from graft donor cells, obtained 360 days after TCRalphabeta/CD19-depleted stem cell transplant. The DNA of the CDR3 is TGTGCCAGCAGCAAAGTTCGGATCCCGCCAGGGGATGGTCGCTCCTACGAGCAGTACTTC. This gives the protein CASSKVRIPPGDGRSYEQYF.